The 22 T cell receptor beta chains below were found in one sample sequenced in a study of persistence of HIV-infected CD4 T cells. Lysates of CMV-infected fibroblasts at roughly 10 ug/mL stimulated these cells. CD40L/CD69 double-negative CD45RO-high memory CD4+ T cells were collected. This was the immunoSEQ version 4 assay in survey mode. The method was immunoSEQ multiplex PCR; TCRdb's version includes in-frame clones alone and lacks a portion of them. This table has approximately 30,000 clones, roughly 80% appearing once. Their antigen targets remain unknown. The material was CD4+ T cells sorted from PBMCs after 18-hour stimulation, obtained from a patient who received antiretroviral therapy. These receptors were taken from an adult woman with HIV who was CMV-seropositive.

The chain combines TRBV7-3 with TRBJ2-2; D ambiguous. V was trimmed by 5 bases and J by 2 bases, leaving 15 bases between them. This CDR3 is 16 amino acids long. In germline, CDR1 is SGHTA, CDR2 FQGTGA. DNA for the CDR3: TGTGCCAGCAGCCCACGCTTCGCGGACAACACCGGGGAGCTGTTTTTT. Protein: CASSPRFADNTGELFF.

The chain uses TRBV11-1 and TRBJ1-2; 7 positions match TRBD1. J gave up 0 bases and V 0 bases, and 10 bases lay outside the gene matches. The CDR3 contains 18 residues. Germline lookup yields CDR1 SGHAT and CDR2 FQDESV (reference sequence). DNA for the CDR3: TGTGCCAGCAGCTTAGCGCGCGCTGGGACAGTAACTAACTATGGCTACACCTTC. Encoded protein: CASSLARAGTVTNYGYTF.

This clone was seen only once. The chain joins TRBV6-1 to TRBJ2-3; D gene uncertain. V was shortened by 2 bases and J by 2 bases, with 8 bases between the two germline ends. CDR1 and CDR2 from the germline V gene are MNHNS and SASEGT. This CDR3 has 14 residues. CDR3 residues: CASSESPHTDTQYF. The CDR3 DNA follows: TGTGCCAGCAGTGAATCCCCTCACACAGATACGCAGTATTTT.

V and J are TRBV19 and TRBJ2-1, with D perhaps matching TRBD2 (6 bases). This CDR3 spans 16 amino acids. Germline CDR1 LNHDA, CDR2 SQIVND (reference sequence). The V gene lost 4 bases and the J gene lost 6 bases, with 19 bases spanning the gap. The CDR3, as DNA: TGTGCCAGTAGTACCCTAGCGAGAGGCGTTGGCAATGAGCAGTTCTTC. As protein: CASSTLARGVGNEQFF.

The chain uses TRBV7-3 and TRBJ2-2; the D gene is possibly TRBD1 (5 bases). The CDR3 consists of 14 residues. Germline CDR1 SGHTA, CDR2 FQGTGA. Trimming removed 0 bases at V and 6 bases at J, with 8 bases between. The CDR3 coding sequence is TGTGCCAGCAGCTTAACAGGGGCTGCCGGGGAGCTGTTTTTT. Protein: CASSLTGAAGELFF.

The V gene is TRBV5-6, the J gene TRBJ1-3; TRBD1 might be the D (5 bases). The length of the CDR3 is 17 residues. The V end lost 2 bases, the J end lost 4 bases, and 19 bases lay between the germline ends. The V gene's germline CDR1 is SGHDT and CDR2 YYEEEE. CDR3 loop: CASSFGYLGTGGNTIYF. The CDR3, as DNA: TGTGCCAGCAGCTTCGGGTATTTGGGGACGGGAGGAAACACCATATATTTT.

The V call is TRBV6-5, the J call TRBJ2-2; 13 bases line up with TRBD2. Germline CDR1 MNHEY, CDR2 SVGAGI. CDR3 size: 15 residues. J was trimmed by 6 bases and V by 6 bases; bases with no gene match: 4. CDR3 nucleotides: TGTGCCAGCAGCCGAACTAGCGGGGGGGCCGGGGAGCTGTTTTTT. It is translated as CASSRTSGGAGELFF.

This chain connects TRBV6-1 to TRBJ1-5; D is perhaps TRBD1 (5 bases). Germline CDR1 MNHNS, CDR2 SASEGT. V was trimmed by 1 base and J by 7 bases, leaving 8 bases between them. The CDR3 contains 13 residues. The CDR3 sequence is CASSEEGIQPQHF. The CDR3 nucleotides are TGTGCCAGCAGTGAAGAGGGGATACAGCCCCAGCATTTT.

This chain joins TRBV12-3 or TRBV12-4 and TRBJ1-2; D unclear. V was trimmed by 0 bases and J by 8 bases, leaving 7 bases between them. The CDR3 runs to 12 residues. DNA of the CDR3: TGTGCCAGCAGTTTAGCAGGGTACGGCTACACCTTC. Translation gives CASSLAGYGYTF.

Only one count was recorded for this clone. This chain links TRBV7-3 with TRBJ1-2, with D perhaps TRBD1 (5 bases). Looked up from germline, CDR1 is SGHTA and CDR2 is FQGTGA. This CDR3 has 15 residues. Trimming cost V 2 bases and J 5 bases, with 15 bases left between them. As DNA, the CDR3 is TGTGCCAGCAGCTTAGACCAGGGTCGGCTATATGGCTACACCTTC. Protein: CASSLDQGRLYGYTF.

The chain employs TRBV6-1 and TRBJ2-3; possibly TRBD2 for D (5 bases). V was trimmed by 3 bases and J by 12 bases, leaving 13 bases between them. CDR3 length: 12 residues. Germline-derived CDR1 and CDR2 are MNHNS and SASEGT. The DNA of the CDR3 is TGTGCCAGCAGTGAGGAGGTCGGCCGCCAGTATTTT. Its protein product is CASSEEVGRQYF.

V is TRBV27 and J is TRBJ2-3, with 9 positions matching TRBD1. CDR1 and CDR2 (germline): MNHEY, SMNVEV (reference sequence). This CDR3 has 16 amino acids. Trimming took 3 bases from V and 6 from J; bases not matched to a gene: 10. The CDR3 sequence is CASSLSTGTGTDTQYF. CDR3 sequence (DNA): TGTGCCAGCAGTTTGTCAACCGGGACAGGGACGGATACGCAGTATTTT.

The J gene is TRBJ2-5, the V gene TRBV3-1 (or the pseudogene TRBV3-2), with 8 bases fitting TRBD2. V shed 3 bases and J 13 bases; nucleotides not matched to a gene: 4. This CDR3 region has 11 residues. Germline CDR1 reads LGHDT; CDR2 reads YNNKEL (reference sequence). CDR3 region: CASSQGLVRYF. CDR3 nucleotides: TGTGCCAGCAGCCAGGGACTAGTGCGGTACTTC.

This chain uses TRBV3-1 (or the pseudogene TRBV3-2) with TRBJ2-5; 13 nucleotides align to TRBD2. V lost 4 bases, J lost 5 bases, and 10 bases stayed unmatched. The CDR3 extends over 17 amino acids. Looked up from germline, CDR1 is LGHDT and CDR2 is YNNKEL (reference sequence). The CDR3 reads CASSRLTSGGARETQYF. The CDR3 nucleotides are TGTGCCAGCAGCCGATTAACTAGCGGGGGGGCCCGGGAGACCCAGTACTTC.

This CDR3 is CASSEFTAGGSSYNEQFF. The CDR3 coding sequence is TGCGCCAGCAGTGAGTTCACAGCGGGGGGGAGCTCCTACAATGAGCAGTTCTTC. The chain uses TRBV10-1 and TRBJ2-1; TRBD2 aligns across 10 bases. This CDR3 is 18 amino acids long. The germline CDR1 and CDR2 sequences are WNHNN and SYGVQD (reference sequence). V shed 1 base, J shed 0 bases, and the junction held 6 bases outside the gene matches.

The CDR3 loop is CASSRSGSVNEQYF. The CDR3 nucleotides are TGTGCCAGCAGTCGTAGCGGGAGTGTGAACGAGCAGTACTTC. The V call is TRBV6-5, the J call TRBJ2-7, with 9 positions matching TRBD2. Germline lookup yields CDR1 MNHEY and CDR2 SVGAGI. CDR3 size: 14 residues. Unmatched junction bases numbered 7, after V lost 5 bases and J lost 5 bases.

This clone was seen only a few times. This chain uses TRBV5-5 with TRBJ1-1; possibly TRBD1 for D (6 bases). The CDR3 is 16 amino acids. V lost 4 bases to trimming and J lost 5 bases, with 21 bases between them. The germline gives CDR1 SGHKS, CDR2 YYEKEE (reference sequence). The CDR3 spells CASSTGTQEPWTEAFF. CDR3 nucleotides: TGTGCCAGCAGCACAGGGACACAGGAACCTTGGACTGAAGCTTTCTTT. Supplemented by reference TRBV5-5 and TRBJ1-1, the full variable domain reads DAGVTQSPTHLIKTRGQQVTLRCSPISGHKSVSWYQQVLGQGPQFIFQYYEKEERGRGNFPDRFSARQFPNYSSELNVNALLLGDSALYLCASSTGTQEPWTEAFFGQGTRLTVV.

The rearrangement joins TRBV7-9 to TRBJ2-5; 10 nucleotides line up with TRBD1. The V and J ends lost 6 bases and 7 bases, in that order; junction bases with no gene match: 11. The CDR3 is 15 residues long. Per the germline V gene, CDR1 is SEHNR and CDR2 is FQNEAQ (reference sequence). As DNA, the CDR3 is TGTGCCAGCAGTCGGGACAGGGGCGGCGCGGGGACCCAGTACTTC. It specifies CASSRDRGGAGTQYF.

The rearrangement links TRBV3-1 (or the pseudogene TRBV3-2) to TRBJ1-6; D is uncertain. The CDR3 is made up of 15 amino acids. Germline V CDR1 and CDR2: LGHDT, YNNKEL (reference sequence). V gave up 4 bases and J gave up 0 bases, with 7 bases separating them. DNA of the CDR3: TGTGCCAGCAGCCTCGGGAGCTCCTATAATTCACCCCTCCACTTT. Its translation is CASSLGSSYNSPLHF.

The CDR3 nucleotides are TGTGCCAGCCGGCAACCCGGGACAGTGAACACCGGGGAGCTGTTTTTT. Residues: CASRQPGTVNTGELFF. The gene calls are TRBV28 and TRBJ2-2, with 7 bases identical to TRBD1. Germline V gives CDR1 MDHEN, CDR2 SYDVKM. J was trimmed by 1 base and V by 8 bases; bases with no gene match: 10. The CDR3 sequence is 16 residues long.

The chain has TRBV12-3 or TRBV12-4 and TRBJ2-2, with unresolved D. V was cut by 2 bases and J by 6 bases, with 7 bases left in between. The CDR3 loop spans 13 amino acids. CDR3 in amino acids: CASSLTVAGELFF. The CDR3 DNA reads TGTGCCAGCAGTTTAACGGTGGCCGGGGAGCTGTTTTTT.

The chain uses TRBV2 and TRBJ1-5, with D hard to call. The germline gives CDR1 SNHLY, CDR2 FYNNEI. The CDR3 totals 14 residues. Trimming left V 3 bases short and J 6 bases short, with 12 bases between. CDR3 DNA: TGTGCCAGCAGTGATAGGGCCTGGGGTCAGCCCCAGCATTTT. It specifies CASSDRAWGQPQHF.